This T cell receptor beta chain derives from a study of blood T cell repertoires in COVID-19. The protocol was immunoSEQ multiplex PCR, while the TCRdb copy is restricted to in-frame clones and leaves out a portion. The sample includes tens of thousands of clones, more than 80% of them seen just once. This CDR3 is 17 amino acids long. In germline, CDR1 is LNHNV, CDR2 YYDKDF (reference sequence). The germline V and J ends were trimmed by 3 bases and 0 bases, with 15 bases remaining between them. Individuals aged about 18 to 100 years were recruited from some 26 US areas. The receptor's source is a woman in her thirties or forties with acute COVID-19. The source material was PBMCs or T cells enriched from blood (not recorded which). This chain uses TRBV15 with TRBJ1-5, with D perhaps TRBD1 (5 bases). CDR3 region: CATSSPGQGDSNQPQHF. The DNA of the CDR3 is TGTGCCACCAGCAGTCCCGGGCAGGGCGATAGCAATCAGCCCCAGCATTTT.